These 19 T cell receptor beta chains were all obtained from the same sample, sequenced in a study of blood T cell repertoires in COVID-19. TCRdb keeps only in-frame clones here, not all; method: immunoSEQ multiplex PCR. Among about 220,000 clones listed, just under 85% were seen once. Sequenced input: PBMCs or T cells enriched from blood (not recorded which). The receptors derive from a woman between 40 and 50 years old with acute COVID-19.

V usage is TRBV11-2 and J usage is TRBJ1-1; D is ambiguous. The length of the CDR3 is 16 residues. Between the trimmed V and J ends, which lost 0 bases and 2 bases, there was a span of 13 bases. Germline V gives CDR1 SGHAT, CDR2 FQNNGV. The CDR3, as DNA: TGTGCCAGCAGCTTAGATCGGGTGACGGCTAACACTGAAGCTTTCTTT. Amino acids: CASSLDRVTANTEAFF.

The table lists this clone with a count of one. The chain carries TRBV6-5 and TRBJ2-1; TRBD2 matches at 7 bases. The V segment lost 6 bases and the J segment 9 bases; nucleotides outside the gene matches: 8. CDR1 and CDR2 from the germline V gene are MNHEY and SVGAGI. The CDR3 runs to 13 residues. CDR3 sequence: CASSYRPGGEQFF. Here the CDR3 DNA reads TGTGCCAGCAGCTACAGACCGGGGGGTGAGCAGTTCTTC.

This clone was detected only a few times. The chain employs TRBV2 and TRBJ1-6; perhaps TRBD1 as D (6 bases). Germline V CDR1 and CDR2: SNHLY, FYNNEI. V lost 6 bases and J 6 bases, leaving 15 bases between the germline ends. The CDR3 covers 15 residues. Here the CDR3 DNA reads TGTGCCAGCAGCGGCTCAACAGGGTTTAATTCACCCCTCCACTTT. It specifies CASSGSTGFNSPLHF.

V is TRBV14 and J is TRBJ2-5; a weak D match, TRBD2 (6 bases). Trimming took 4 bases from V and 4 from J, leaving 10 bases between them. The CDR3 length is 13 residues. Looked up from germline, CDR1 is SGHDN and CDR2 is FVKESK. DNA of the CDR3: TGTGCCAGCAGCCGGCCTAGCGTAGAGACCCAGTACTTC. It yields the protein CASSRPSVETQYF.

Concerning this clone itself: Mismatch with germline at one junction end may stem from a read error. The chain uses TRBV7-2 and TRBJ2-7, with 8 nucleotides matching TRBD1. CDR3 length: 14 residues. Per the germline V gene, CDR1 is SGHTA and CDR2 is FQGNSA. The CDR3 nucleotides read TGTGCCAGCAACTTAAGGTCGGACAGGGACGAGCAGTACTTC. Translating it yields CASNLRSDRDEQYF.

The V call is TRBV7-6, the J call TRBJ2-6; 10 nucleotides match TRBD1. CDR3 size: 17 residues. Germline trimming cut 4 bases from V and 4 bases from J; bases unmatched to any gene: 7. Germline values: CDR1 SGHVS, CDR2 FNYEAQ. CDR3 DNA: TGTGCCAGCAGCTCCGACAGGGGGCTTGCGGGGGCCAACGTCCTGACTTTC. It codes for CASSSDRGLAGANVLTF.

This clone has a handful of counts. This chain connects TRBV25-1 to TRBJ1-1; tentatively, D is TRBD1 (5 bases). V was trimmed by 5 bases and J by 4 bases, leaving 14 bases between them. This CDR3 is built from 14 residues. Per germline, CDR1 MGHDK and CDR2 SYGVNS. In DNA, the CDR3 is TGTGCCAGCAGTTCACTCGGGGGAGGCACTGAAGCTTTCTTT. Translation gives CASSSLGGGTEAFF.

This sequence joins TRBV4-2 and TRBJ2-2; no clear D. V dropped 5 bases and J dropped 0 bases, with 10 bases sitting between them. Germline CDR1 is LGHNA and CDR2 is YNFKEQ. The CDR3 totals 15 residues. CDR3 amino acids: CASSSSASNTGELFF. In nucleotides, the CDR3 is TGTGCCAGCAGCTCCAGCGCTTCGAACACCGGGGAGCTGTTTTTT.

The rearrangement uses TRBV11-2 and TRBJ2-3; maybe TRBD1 (6 bases). In germline, CDR1 is SGHAT, CDR2 FQNNGV. This CDR3 has 16 amino acids. The V end lost 0 bases, the J end lost 4 bases, and 14 bases lay between the germline ends. The CDR3 DNA reads TGTGCCAGCAGCTTAGATGGGGCAGGGGATGCAGATACGCAGTATTTT. The encoded protein is CASSLDGAGDADTQYF.

This clone was observed a few times. The chain combines TRBV6-4 with TRBJ2-3; maybe TRBD2 (6 bases). Germline V lookup: CDR1 MRHNA, CDR2 SNTAGT. V was cut by 3 bases and J by 3 bases, with 10 bases left in between. This CDR3 is 14 amino acids long. CDR3 sequence: CASSESGTTDTQYF. CDR3 nucleotides: TGTGCCAGCAGTGAGTCCGGGACTACAGATACGCAGTATTTT.

The V and J genes are TRBV6-6 and TRBJ2-5; no clear D gene. This CDR3 is built from 13 residues. Germline V gives CDR1 MNHNY, CDR2 SVGAGI (reference sequence). V lost 7 bases and J lost 1, with 10 bases in between. The CDR3 DNA follows: TGTGCCAGCAAGTCGCGGCCCCAAGAGACCCAGTACTTC. As protein: CASKSRPQETQYF.

The V call is TRBV27, the J call TRBJ1-2, with D possibly TRBD1 on 5 matching bases. V was trimmed by 3 bases and J by 10 bases, leaving 12 bases between them. Germline-derived CDR1 and CDR2 are MNHEY and SMNVEV (reference sequence). The CDR3 consists of 12 residues. The CDR3 protein is CASSFGRAPYTF. The CDR3 DNA is TGTGCCAGCAGTTTTGGCAGGGCCCCCTACACCTTC.

The chain couples TRBV9 to TRBJ1-1; maybe TRBD1 (5 bases). The CDR3 covers 14 residues. V was cut by 2 bases and J by 1 base, with 9 bases left in between. CDR1 and CDR2 (germline): SGDLS, YYNGEE. CDR3 DNA sequence: TGTGCCAGCAGCGTCAGGGTTTCGAACACTGAAGCTTTCTTT. Amino acid sequence: CASSVRVSNTEAFF.

The gene calls are TRBV5-4 and TRBJ2-3, with 10 bases identical to TRBD2. Germline assignment: CDR1 SGHNT and CDR2 YYREEE (reference sequence). Trimming removed 4 bases from V and 6 bases from J; junction bases left unmatched: 14. The CDR3 loop spans 17 amino acids. CDR3 sequence reads: CASSPGGAGGRPDTQYF. DNA of the CDR3: TGTGCCAGCAGCCCTGGGGGAGCGGGGGGGCGGCCGGATACGCAGTATTTT. The variable domain in full, with the rest retrieved from reference TRBV5-4 and TRBJ2-3, is ETGVTQSPTHLIKTRGQQVTLRCSSQSGHNTVSWYQQALGQGPQFIFQYYREEENGRGNFPPRFSGLQFPNYSSELNVNALELDDSALYLCASSPGGAGGRPDTQYFGPGTRLTVL.

This clone has just one count. The V and J genes are TRBV9 and TRBJ1-6; 10 nucleotides align to TRBD1. This CDR3 has 15 residues. V was clipped by 1 base and J by 8 bases; unmatched bases: 3. Germline V gene lookup returns CDR1 SGDLS and CDR2 YYNGEE. In nucleotides, the CDR3 is TGTGCCAGCAGCGTATCCGGGACAGGGGATTCACCCCTCCACTTT. Its protein is CASSVSGTGDSPLHF.

The chain links TRBV6-5 to TRBJ2-2, with 8 positions matching TRBD1. V trimming: 8 bases; J trimming: 6 bases; junction bases outside the gene matches: 8. Germline CDR1 is MNHEY and CDR2 is SVGAGI. The CDR3 length is 14 residues. CDR3 residues: CASQRAGGSGELFF. CDR3 DNA: TGTGCCAGCCAGAGGGCAGGGGGCTCCGGGGAGCTGTTTTTT.

V usage is TRBV5-3 and J usage is TRBJ1-4, with 8 bases that match TRBD1. TRBV5-3 qualifies as an ORF whose function is uncertain. This CDR3 region has 17 residues. V shed 4 bases and J 3 bases; nucleotides not matched to a gene: 11. As DNA, the CDR3 is TGTGCCAGAAGCGGCAGGACAGGGTATGAAGCTAATGAAAAACTGTTTTTT. Protein product: CARSGRTGYEANEKLFF.

The chain is built from TRBV24-1 and TRBJ2-2, with D possibly matching TRBD1 (5 bases). Germline CDR1 reads KGHDR; CDR2 reads SFDVKD. V gave up 4 bases and J gave up 3 bases, with 11 bases separating them. CDR3 length equals 15 residues. CDR3 sequence reads: CATSDPDSHTGELFF. DNA for the CDR3: TGTGCCACCAGTGACCCTGACAGTCACACCGGGGAGCTGTTTTTT.

The chain uses TRBV5-5 and TRBJ1-4; D not resolved. The V end lost 3 bases, the J end lost 14 bases, and 14 bases lay between the germline ends. This CDR3 comprises 12 residues. Germline V CDR1 and CDR2: SGHKS, YYEKEE (reference sequence). The CDR3 sequence is CASSSAGIGLFF. The CDR3 nucleotides are TGTGCCAGCAGCTCGGCGGGTATAGGTCTGTTTTTT.